This T cell receptor (beta chain) was sequenced in a study of OX40 agonist ivuxolimab in advanced cancers. Study-wide points: Expanded clones were, on average, more numerous in CD8+ T cells than in CD4+. The study observed clonal expansion of CD4+ and CD8+ blood T cells by week 6 at 0.1 to 3.0 mg/kg.

About this clone itself: Its matching antigen is unknown.

The assay was immunoSEQ multiplex PCR, and TCRdb's table has in-frame clones only and misses some. In the table there are 57,000 or so clones, approximately 86% of which are singletons. The CDR3 totals 16 residues. Germline V lookup: CDR1 MGHDK, CDR2 SYGVNS. V was clipped by 3 bases and J by 9 bases, with 18 bases between them. V and J are TRBV25-1 and TRBJ1-6; perhaps TRBD1 as D (6 bases). This sequence originates from an adult with an advanced solid tumor such as melanoma, head and neck, liver or kidney cancer. The sample here was CD4+ or CD8+ T cells sorted from blood, taken in a trial of the OX40 agonist ivuxolimab. CDR3 nucleotides: TGTGCCAGCAGTGAGCCTAAACAGGGTCCGGGTTCACCCCTCCACTTT. Protein: CASSEPKQGPGSPLHF.